The 30 T cell receptor beta chains presented below share a single source sample, sequenced in a study of Ad26.COV2.S vaccination and SARS-CoV-2 variants. The table came from immunoSEQ multiplex PCR; TCRdb's copy has only in-frame clones and leaves some out. Of roughly 400,000 clones listed, about 90% are singletons. Treatment denoted: some 20 received Ad26.COV2.S at low or high dose, single or two shots; a few received placebo; per-sample allocation not given. Collection of samples fell on day 63 after the first vaccine or placebo injection. The sample here was peripheral blood, taken in a trial of Ad26.COV2.S vaccine versus placebo. These TCRs come from a person aged 18-65 years who received the Ad26.COV2.S COVID-19 vaccine or a placebo.

This chain links TRBV18 with TRBJ1-2, with D perhaps TRBD1 (6 bases). V shed 2 bases and J shed 1 base, with 23 bases lying between them. The germline CDR1 and CDR2 sequences are KGHSH and LQKENI. This CDR3 spans 19 amino acids. CDR3: CASSPFQGRPLAFNYGYTF. CDR3 coding DNA: TGTGCCAGCTCACCATTCCAGGGGAGGCCTCTCGCGTTTAACTATGGCTACACCTTC.

This clone has just one count. This chain links TRBV6-2 or TRBV6-3 with TRBJ2-2; D is uncertain. This CDR3 region has 16 residues. Per germline, CDR1 MNHEY and CDR2 SVGEGT. The V gene lost 4 bases and the J gene lost 0 bases, with 12 bases spanning the gap. The CDR3 protein is CASSLYGVPNTGELFF. As DNA, the CDR3 is TGTGCCAGCAGTTTGTATGGGGTGCCGAACACCGGGGAGCTGTTTTTT.

Here the CDR3 DNA reads TGTGCCAGCAGTGAAACCGGGACAGACGGATACAATGAGCAGTTCTTC. This encodes CASSETGTDGYNEQFF. The J gene is TRBJ2-1, the V gene TRBV28; 7 bases fit TRBD1. Trimming cost V 5 bases and J 4 bases; bases outside gene matches: 11. The CDR3 sequence is 16 residues long. The V gene's germline CDR1 is MDHEN and CDR2 SYDVKM.

The rearrangement uses TRBV7-8 and TRBJ2-5, with 9 bases matching TRBD1. CDR1 and CDR2 from the germline V gene are SGHVS and FQNEAQ. The CDR3 is made up of 16 amino acids. With 4 bases clipped from V and 5 bases from J, the junction kept 11 bases outside the gene matches. The CDR3 is CASSSTGGPKVETQYF. The CDR3 coding sequence is TGTGCCAGCAGCTCTACAGGGGGCCCCAAGGTGGAGACCCAGTACTTC.

V and J are TRBV9 and TRBJ2-2, with D perhaps matching TRBD1 (5 bases). The CDR3 runs 16 residues. Germline V CDR1 and CDR2: SGDLS, YYNGEE. Trimming cost V 0 bases and J 0 bases, with 9 bases left between them. In nucleotides, the CDR3 is TGTGCCAGCAGCGTAGCGCTGGGGCCGAACACCGGGGAGCTGTTTTTT. It codes for CASSVALGPNTGELFF.

This clone was picked up one time. The rearrangement links TRBV3-1 (or the pseudogene TRBV3-2) to TRBJ2-7, with D unclear. The CDR3 is 14 residues long. V lost 1 base and J lost 2, with 9 bases in between. Germline CDR1 and CDR2: LGHDT and YNNKEL (reference sequence). This CDR3 reads CASSQGVPTYEQYF. CDR3 bases: TGTGCCAGCAGCCAAGGGGTTCCCACCTACGAGCAGTACTTC.

This chain joins TRBV27 and TRBJ2-5; D is uncertain. Germline-derived CDR1 and CDR2 are MNHEY and SMNVEV (reference sequence). The ends were cut back, 2 bases at V and 8 bases at J, with 12 bases in the middle. CDR3 length equals 13 residues. The CDR3 DNA reads TGTGCCAGCAGTTTAGCCCCATGGAACACCCAGTACTTC. Protein: CASSLAPWNTQYF.

The chain has TRBV10-3 and TRBJ2-7, with TRBD2 matching 10 bases. The germline gives CDR1 ENHRY, CDR2 SYGVKD. Trimming at V came to 0 bases and at J to 5 bases, leaving 16 bases not matched to a gene. The CDR3 has 19 amino acids. The CDR3 DNA follows: TGTGCCATCAGTGAGTCGATGAGGCTAGCGGGAGTCCGAAGAGACGAGCAGTACTTC. Encoded protein: CAISESMRLAGVRRDEQYF.

The chain joins TRBV27 to TRBJ1-2; D is perhaps TRBD1 (6 bases). CDR1 and CDR2 from the germline V gene are MNHEY and SMNVEV (reference sequence). V was pared by 3 bases and J by 5 bases, with 19 bases between. The CDR3 extends over 16 amino acids. CDR3 DNA: TGTGCCAGCAGTTTTGGGGGCGCATCTGCCGGATATGGCTACACCTTC. Translation gives CASSFGGASAGYGYTF.

The V call is TRBV28, the J call TRBJ1-2; no reliable D call. Germline values: CDR1 MDHEN, CDR2 SYDVKM. V gave up 2 bases and J gave up 2 bases, with 3 bases separating them. The CDR3 runs 12 residues. The CDR3 nucleotides read TGTGCCAGCAGTTTAACCAACTATGGCTACACCTTC. This gives the protein CASSLTNYGYTF.

The genes are TRBV24-1 and TRBJ2-3; 11 bases match TRBD2. Germline V CDR1 and CDR2: KGHDR, SFDVKD. The J segment lost 3 bases and the V segment lost 3 bases, leaving 4 bases of the junction unmatched. The CDR3 extends over 16 amino acids. The CDR3 bases are TGTGCCACCAGTGATCGACTAGCGGGGTCGACAGATACGCAGTATTTT. It yields the protein CATSDRLAGSTDTQYF.

V and J are TRBV6-1 and TRBJ2-3; 14 bases align to TRBD2. The CDR3 length is 16 residues. The V gene end was trimmed by 4 bases and the J gene end by 3 bases; junction bases not matched to a gene: 3. Germline lookup yields CDR1 MNHNS and CDR2 SASEGT. The CDR3 sequence is CASSGLAGGPTDTQYF. The DNA of the CDR3 is TGTGCCAGCAGTGGACTAGCGGGAGGGCCTACAGATACGCAGTATTTT.

This rearrangement joins TRBV7-6 to TRBJ2-7; 10 bases line up with TRBD1. After removal of 5 bases from V and 4 bases from J, the junction contained 14 bases not matched to a gene. The CDR3 has 17 amino acids. Germline CDR1 is SGHVS and CDR2 is FNYEAQ. The CDR3 nucleotides read TGTGCCAGCAGCATGAACCGGGACAGGGGAGGGAGTTACGAGCAGTACTTC. Protein product: CASSMNRDRGGSYEQYF. The full variable domain, completed using reference TRBV7-6 and TRBJ2-7, is GAGVSQSPRYKVTKRGQDVALRCDPISGHVSLYWYRQALGQGPEFLTYFNYEAQQDKSGLPNDRFSAERPEGSISTLTIQRTEQRDSAMYRCASSMNRDRGGSYEQYFGPGTRLTVT.

The chain links TRBV10-3 to TRBJ2-2, with 7 bases that match TRBD1. CDR1 is ENHRY, CDR2 SYGVKD, per germline. Unmatched junction bases numbered 14, after V lost 6 bases and J lost 7 bases. The CDR3 contains 16 residues. CDR3 sequence (DNA): TGTGCCATCAGGCGATCCTGGACAGGCCTGGGCGGGGAGCTGTTTTTT. It encodes CAIRRSWTGLGGELFF.

The chain employs TRBV5-4 and TRBJ2-7; 7 nucleotides agree with TRBD2. Germline V gives CDR1 SGHNT, CDR2 YYREEE (reference sequence). Losses at the gene ends were 5 bases for V and 4 bases for J; bases not matched to a gene: 12. This CDR3 contains 15 residues. For the CDR3, the DNA is TGTGCCAGCAGAGCGGGACTCTCTTTGGGGTACGAGCAGTACTTC. It encodes CASRAGLSLGYEQYF.

This chain connects TRBV19 to TRBJ1-1; D ambiguous. V lost 4 bases and J 3 bases, leaving 9 bases between the germline ends. Germline lookup yields CDR1 LNHDA and CDR2 SQIVND (reference sequence). This CDR3 is built from 13 residues. CDR3 protein: CASSTDWDTEAFF. CDR3 DNA sequence: TGTGCCAGTAGTACTGACTGGGACACTGAAGCTTTCTTT.

This chain connects TRBV5-1 to TRBJ2-1; 9 bases match TRBD2. The CDR3 runs to 13 residues. Germline CDR1 reads SGHRS; CDR2 reads YFSETQ. V lost 2 bases and J lost 11; bases outside the gene matches: 5. The CDR3 nucleotides read TGCGCCAGCAGCTTTTCGCTAGCGGGAAAGCAGTTCTTC. It is translated as CASSFSLAGKQFF.

The chain couples TRBV10-1 to TRBJ2-7; the D gene is possibly TRBD2 (6 bases). The CDR3 length is 13 residues. CDR1 WNHNN and CDR2 SYGVQD come from the germline V gene (reference sequence). V gave up 3 bases and J gave up 10 bases, with 16 bases separating them. CDR3 sequence: CASSDGREKPQYF. The CDR3 DNA sequence: TGCGCCAGCAGTGACGGCCGGGAGAAGCCCCAGTACTTC.

This chain links TRBV20-1 with TRBJ2-7; D remains unclear. The CDR3 loop spans 11 amino acids. Trimming took off 1 base at V and 6 bases at J, with 7 bases between the two ends. Germline V CDR1 and CDR2: DFQATT, SNEGSKA (reference sequence). The CDR3 sequence: CSARGEFEQYF. DNA of the CDR3: TGCAGTGCTAGAGGGGAATTCGAGCAGTACTTC.

The CDR3 here is CASSPPGLAYPYNEQFF. The CDR3 region has the DNA TGTGCCAGCAGCCCACCCGGACTAGCGTATCCCTACAATGAGCAGTTCTTC. This rearrangement joins TRBV7-2 to TRBJ2-1; 9 nucleotides line up with TRBD2. V gave up 5 bases and J gave up 2 bases; unmatched junction bases: 10. This CDR3 has 17 residues. Germline CDR1 and CDR2: SGHTA and FQGNSA.

This clone was seen only once. The V and J genes are TRBV18 and TRBJ2-1; 13 bases are a match to TRBD2. The J segment lost 9 bases and the V segment lost 1 base, leaving 9 bases of the junction unmatched. This CDR3 contains 17 residues. Germline lookup yields CDR1 KGHSH and CDR2 LQKENI. The CDR3 here is CASSPRTSGSVEIEQFF. The CDR3 DNA is TGTGCCAGCTCACCACGGACTAGCGGGAGTGTCGAAATTGAGCAGTTCTTC.

This chain uses TRBV7-9 with TRBJ1-2, with D tentatively TRBD1 (6 bases). There are 14 residues in the CDR3. V was shortened by 4 bases and J by 4 bases, with 13 bases between the two germline ends. The V gene's germline CDR1 is SEHNR and CDR2 FQNEAQ (reference sequence). CDR3 sequence (DNA): TGTGCCAGCAGCTCCGACAGGACCCTCTATGGCTACACCTTC. Translating it yields CASSSDRTLYGYTF.

The J gene is TRBJ2-7, the V gene TRBV13, with D possibly matching TRBD2 (7 bases). V lost 7 bases and J 0 bases, leaving 13 bases between the germline ends. The CDR3 is 14 amino acids. Germline CDR1 PRHDT, CDR2 FYEKMQ (reference sequence). Here the CDR3 reads CASTLGGGSYEQYF. CDR3 nucleotides: TGTGCCAGCACCCTAGGGGGGGGCTCCTACGAGCAGTACTTC.

The rearrangement uses TRBV12-3 or TRBV12-4 and TRBJ2-1; D gene uncertain. The germline V and J ends were trimmed by 6 bases and 4 bases, with 10 bases remaining between them. The CDR3 covers 13 residues. Here the CDR3 reads CASRQTRYNEQFF. The CDR3 DNA reads as TGTGCCAGCAGACAGACCCGTTACAATGAGCAGTTCTTC.

The chain links TRBV29-1 to TRBJ1-1; the D is unclear. CDR1 and CDR2 from the germline V gene are SQVTM and ANQGSEA. V shed 1 base and J shed 1 base, with 7 bases lying between them. The CDR3 contains 13 residues. The chain's CDR3 is CSVEVEANTEAFF. The CDR3 coding sequence is TGCAGCGTTGAAGTGGAGGCGAACACTGAAGCTTTCTTT.

Here the CDR3 reads CASSRQGQGVYEQYF. CDR3 nucleotide sequence: TGTGCCAGCAGTCGCCAAGGACAGGGGGTCTACGAGCAGTACTTC. This chain connects TRBV6-5 to TRBJ2-7; 10 positions agree with TRBD1. This CDR3 has 15 amino acids. Germline CDR1 is MNHEY and CDR2 is SVGAGI. Trimming removed 5 bases from V and 3 bases from J; junction bases left unmatched: 7.

The rearrangement joins TRBV5-1 to TRBJ2-7; 11 nucleotides agree with TRBD2. CDR3 length equals 15 residues. From germline, CDR1 is SGHRS and CDR2 YFSETQ. The junction had 6 bases not matched to a gene; V was cut back by 4 bases and J by 3 bases. The CDR3, as DNA: TGCGCCAGCAGCCCGGGACTAGCGGCCGACTACGAGCAGTACTTC. Encoded protein: CASSPGLAADYEQYF.

The sample holds one count of this clone. The chain is built from TRBV6-6 and TRBJ1-6; the D is unclear. The germline V and J ends were trimmed by 7 bases and 7 bases, with 17 bases remaining between them. Germline V CDR1 and CDR2: MNHNY, SVGAGI (reference sequence). The CDR3 runs 15 residues. CDR3 DNA: TGTGCCAGCACCCTCCTCCCAGTTCCCAATTCACCCCTCCACTTT. It encodes CASTLLPVPNSPLHF.

The chain is built from TRBV29-1 and TRBJ1-6; 8 bases are shared with TRBD1. Trimming cost V 6 bases and J 7 bases; bases outside gene matches: 5. This CDR3 is 13 amino acids long. Germline V gene sequence: CDR1 SQVTM, CDR2 ANQGSEA. The CDR3 loop is CSVIQGENSPLHF. The DNA for the CDR3 is TGCAGCGTAATACAGGGGGAAAATTCACCCCTCCACTTT.

The chain uses TRBV19 and TRBJ1-5; D not resolved. CDR1 is LNHDA, CDR2 SQIVND, per germline (reference sequence). V was cut by 5 bases and J by 3 bases, with 8 bases left in between. The CDR3 spans 13 residues. The CDR3 DNA reads TGTGCCAGTAGTGCGGACCCCAATCAGCCCCAGCATTTT. Residues: CASSADPNQPQHF.